The rows below give T cell receptor beta chains drawn from one sample of a study of CD8 T cells in Susac syndrome. Via MiXCR, TCRdb re-called the immunoSEQ multiplex PCR reads, giving one row per CDR3 protein. The table includes about 160,000 distinct CDR3 sequences, around 93% detected once. Input material: CD4+ T cells from PBMCs. The receptors come from a human donor in good health. The CDR3 runs from the conserved cysteine through the conserved F or W. Each record gives: CDR3 length, V gene, clone size, J gene, D gene, CDR3 protein, CDR3 DNA. D genes are given only for firm matches. Size values are once, few and many counts, or a class for expanded clones, and some rows have none.

>11|TRBV29-1|.|TRBJ2-7|.
CSVGDNYEQYF
TGCAGCGTTGGGGACAACTACGAGCAGTACTTC
>17|TRBV5-6|once|TRBJ2-1|TRBD2
CASSSPTSGGSWNEQFF
TGTGCCAGCAGCTCCCCGACTAGCGGGGGCTCTTGGAATGAGCAGTTCTTC
>13|TRBV20-1|.|TRBJ2-7|.
CSASGVSSYEQYF
TGCAGTGCTAGCGGGGTGAGCTCCTACGAGCAGTACTTC
>15|TRBV3-1|.|TRBJ1-4|.
CASSPTDGTNEKLFF
TGTGCCAGCAGCCCGACGGACGGAACTAATGAAAAACTGTTTTTT
>13|TRBV6-5|once|TRBJ1-1|.
CASRRTANTEAFF
TGTGCCAGCCGGCGGACCGCGAACACTGAAGCTTTCTTT
>12|TRBV5-4|.|TRBJ2-3|.
CASSLDRYTQYF
TGTGCCAGCAGCCTTGACAGGTATACGCAGTATTTT
>13|TRBV20-1|.|TRBJ1-1|.
CSAKDRGRGEAFF
TGCAGTGCTAAGGACCGAGGCCGGGGGGAAGCTTTCTTT
>14|TRBV20-1|.|TRBJ2-1|TRBD2
CSAPWPAGGREQFF
TGCAGTGCTCCTTGGCCGGCGGGGGGGCGTGAGCAGTTCTTC
>12|TRBV6-6|.|TRBJ2-2|.
CASTRHAGELFF
TGTGCCAGCACCCGTCACGCCGGGGAGCTGTTTTTT
>16|TRBV7-2|.|TRBJ2-3|.
CASSLGADFRTDTQYF
TGTGCCAGCAGCTTAGGTGCGGACTTCCGCACAGATACGCAGTATTTT
>14|TRBV2|.|TRBJ1-2|.
CASRTVRRNYGYTF
TGTGCCAGCAGGACCGTAAGGAGAAACTATGGCTACACCTTC
>14|TRBV7-9|.|TRBJ1-2|TRBD1
CASSLMGQNYGYTF
TGTGCCAGCAGCTTAATGGGACAGAACTATGGCTACACCTTC
>12|TRBV6-1|once|TRBJ2-7|.
CASRSAGGEQYF
TGTGCCAGCAGGAGCGCAGGAGGCGAGCAGTACTTC